Many counts were recorded for the clone carrying this T cell receptor (beta chain). Its antigen remains unknown. This sample is drawn from a study of metastatic and nonmetastatic thyroid tumors. Overall study context: Repertoires from blood and tumor or nodule tissue of malignant and benign thyroid patients were compared. Overall study results and limits: For both blood and tumor, malignant thyroid tumors reportedly showed significantly higher TCR beta diversity than benign nodules did.

Original processing methods: It was from CDR3 differences across clinicopathological groups that a distant-metastasis classifier for papillary thyroid cancer was built. MiXCR reprocessed the PCR reads for TCRdb. These V and J calls derive from TCRdb rather than the authors' analysis. The sample holds roughly 13,000 clones; 25% to 35% are singletons and the top ten take approximately 12%. All patients were treatment-naive before thyroid surgery. The junction had 5 bases not matched to a gene; V was cut back by 5 bases and J by 6 bases. The CDR3 loop spans 15 amino acids. Germline V lookup: CDR1 MNHNS, CDR2 SASEGT.

This rearrangement joins TRBV6-1 to TRBJ2-5; TRBD2 aligns across 14 bases. The source material was tumor tissue. The receptor comes from a female donor with papillary thyroid cancer or a benign thyroid nodule (not recorded which). Some clones in this sample may be carry-over from other donors' samples. CDR3 bases: TGTGCCAGCAGTTTTGGGACTAGCGGGAGAAAGACCCAGTACTTC. It encodes CASSFGTSGRKTQYF.